This TCR beta chain derives from a study of T cell clonotyping in hematopoietic cell transplantation (dated by TCRdb to the early 2020s). General notes on the study: Pretransplant recipient samples were obtained after cytoreduction. A total of 110 to 150 blood samples were collected in the study from roughly 40 consecutive transplant recipients and their related donors. Patient recruitment ran from late 2015 to early 2017, and follow-up continued until late 2020 or death.

Regarding this clone: Its antigen has not been determined. One base away there is no much larger clone; base qualities are not given.

The intended sense of this specimen's time point label: recipient sample about 28 days before transplant, after cytoreduction. Blood samples were obtained from recipients approximately 28 days before transplant and at days 30, 100 and 180 after transplant. Using Nuclei Lysis Solution, genomic DNA was extracted from unfractionated peripheral blood mononuclear cells that were either fresh or cryopreserved. From the germline V gene (reference sequence), CDR1 is MNHEY and CDR2 is SMNVEV. There are 11 amino acids in the CDR3, from cysteine to phenylalanine inclusive. The entry retains the CDR3 DNA only, 33 bases that are in frame from base 1. The V and J ends are trimmed by 10 bases and 3 bases, leaving 9 bases between them. With the immunoSEQ assay, which is a bias-controlled multiplex PCR relying on V- and J-specific primers, TCR beta CDR3 regions were amplified from genomic DNA. A proprietary barcode and Illumina adapter sequences were added to the CDR3 amplicons in a second PCR step. CDR3 libraries were sequenced on an Illumina MiSeq instrument. On the study's bioinformatics: Export and quality control were handled in immunoSEQ Analyzer 3.0, while downstream analyses relied on R Bioconductor and Immunarch. Repertoire metrics were calculated using only productive rearrangements within the normalized downsampled data set. In the normalized cohort, a clonotype counted as pathologically expanded if the clonotype was larger than 5 templates. The Inverse Simpson Index was used to measure repertoire diversity. To capture all clonotypes, the CMV-specificity analyses were run on the non-normalized data set. TCRdb mirrors the immuneACCESS table, restricted to in-frame sequences. Some clones are absent from its copies; in checked studies, under half trace to an unresolved V gene, and the reason for the others is unknown. Clonal size and the V and J genes are those of that table, whereas D and trimming came from the DNA. This sample holds roughly 11,000 clones; 92% were observed only once. The ten largest clones represent about 13% of the sample.

What the authors observed across the whole study: Recipient repertoires showed only a small fraction of overlap with donor repertoires, and over 95% appeared de novo at the given depth. After transplant, TCR diversity in recipients dropped, and pathologically expanded clonotypes increased progressively from day 30 to day 180. Inverse Simpson Index values from donors and from recipients before transplant predicted broader TCR repertoire diversity after transplant. The sample size was limited, and because cells were not sorted, the contributions of CD4 and CD8 repertoires could not be separated.

The receptor comes from a woman aged 40 to 55 with acute myeloid leukemia. Some clones in this sample may be carry-over from other donors' samples. This chain joins TRBV27 to TRBJ1-2; TRBD1 could be the D gene, as 6 bases match. Sequencing used peripheral blood mononuclear cells, obtained before stem cell transplant. The CDR3 amino acid sequence is: CATGADYGYTF. The DNA is as follows: TGTGCCACGGGGGCGGACTATGGCTACACCTTC.